Listed here are 19 T cell receptor beta chains from one sample, sequenced in a study of T cells in Graves' hyperthyroidism and ophthalmopathy. Amplification of TCR beta CDR3 regions was performed using RNA transcripts as template. The primer set for the first-round RT-PCR of the TCR CDR3 was HTBI. TCRdb used MiXCR to reprocess the multiplex PCR reads, holding one entry per CDR3 protein. Among hundreds of thousands of distinct CDR3 sequences listed, about 15% were seen once. Sequencing input: blood. These receptors were taken from a woman aged 35 to 49 with Graves' ophthalmopathy.

This clonotype was picked up many times. The chain carries TRBV20-1 and TRBJ1-1; D call uncertain. Germline lookup yields CDR1 DFQATT and CDR2 SNEGSKA (reference sequence). V dropped 6 bases and J dropped 4 bases, with 18 bases sitting between them. CDR3 size: 14 residues. CDR3 amino acids: CSALSPVKGTEAFF. For the CDR3, the DNA is TGCAGTGCCCTATCCCCCGTCAAGGGCACTGAAGCTTTCTTT.

This clonotype turned up a few times. The chain is built from TRBV7-2 and TRBJ2-5; 8 bases match TRBD1. V lost 6 bases, J lost 5 bases, and 8 bases stayed unmatched. This CDR3 is built from 14 residues. In germline, CDR1 is SGHTA, CDR2 FQGNSA. The DNA for the CDR3 is TGTGCCAGCAGACGAGCAGGGGGCGCGGAGACCCAGTACTTC. Translated, it gives CASRRAGGAETQYF.

This clonotype occurred many times. This rearrangement joins TRBV10-2 to TRBJ2-5, with 9 bases fitting TRBD2. The V and J ends lost 8 bases and 3 bases, in that order; junction bases with no gene match: 4. The CDR3 has 13 amino acids. Germline assignment: CDR1 WSHSY and CDR2 SAAADI. CDR3 amino acids: CASGASGKETQYF. The CDR3 DNA sequence: TGCGCCAGCGGGGCTAGCGGGAAAGAGACCCAGTACTTC.

With regard to this clonotype: One end of the junction is discordant with germline, which a read error may explain. The rearrangement joins TRBV11-2 to TRBJ1-1; 8 nucleotides align to TRBD1. Germline V gene sequence: CDR1 SGHAT, CDR2 FQNNGV. The CDR3 totals 15 residues. The CDR3 DNA is TGTGCCAGCAGCCGCGGACAGGGTGGAGGGACTGAAGCTTCCTTT. Protein sequence: CASSRGQGGGTEASF.

This chain links TRBV2 with TRBJ1-1; possible D gene TRBD1, 6 bases. The germline gives CDR1 SNHLY, CDR2 FYNNEI. This CDR3 has 15 residues. V was clipped by 1 base and J by 3 bases, with 12 bases between them. CDR3 DNA sequence: TGTGCCAGCAGTGAAGTGTCAGGGGCTGACACTGAAGCTTTCTTT. This translates into CASSEVSGADTEAFF.

Many counts were recorded for this clonotype. CDR3 amino acids: CASSLGWKETQYF. The CDR3 DNA reads as TGTGCCAGCAGCTTAGGGTGGAAAGAGACCCAGTACTTC. The chain uses TRBV7-2 and TRBJ2-5, with D unclear. Germline CDR1 SGHTA, CDR2 FQGNSA. Trimming pared 1 base from V and 3 bases from J, leaving 6 bases between. There are 13 residues in the CDR3.

Many counts were recorded for this clonotype. J is TRBJ2-7 and V is TRBV18; no clear D gene. From germline, CDR1 is KGHSH and CDR2 LQKENI. The CDR3 covers 12 residues. V dropped 8 bases and J dropped 0 bases, with 8 bases sitting between them. The CDR3 sequence is CASSPSSYEQYF. The CDR3 nucleotides read TGTGCCAGCAGTCCTAGCTCCTACGAGCAGTACTTC.

This clonotype was seen only a few times. This chain uses TRBV11-2 with TRBJ2-3, with D possibly being TRBD1 (6 bases). The CDR3 extends over 13 amino acids. Germline V gene lookup returns CDR1 SGHAT and CDR2 FQNNGV. The V and J ends lost 4 bases and 7 bases respectively, with 12 bases between them. CDR3 sequence (DNA): TGTGCCAGCAGCTCTTCAGGGGTGTATACGCAGTATTTT. As protein: CASSSSGVYTQYF.

This clonotype was observed many times. The chain is built from TRBV2 and TRBJ1-5; D gene unclear. Germline-derived CDR1 and CDR2 are SNHLY and FYNNEI. The CDR3 has 14 residues. The V gene lost 7 bases and the J gene lost 2 bases, with 12 bases spanning the gap. The CDR3 spells CASMEREGNQPQHF. CDR3 coding DNA: TGTGCCAGCATGGAAAGGGAAGGCAATCAGCCCCAGCATTTT. Filled out from reference TRBV2 and TRBJ1-5, the complete variable domain reads EPEVTQTPSHQVTQMGQEVILRCVPISNHLYFYWYRQILGQKVEFLVSFYNNEISEKSEIFDDQFSVERPDGSNFTLKIRSTKLEDSAMYFCASMEREGNQPQHFGDGTRLSIL.

Many counts were recorded for this clonotype. J is TRBJ2-2 and V is TRBV19; 9 bases agree with TRBD1. J lost 5 bases, V lost 7 bases, and 14 bases had no gene match. Per the germline V gene, CDR1 is LNHDA and CDR2 is SQIVND (reference sequence). The CDR3 is made up of 17 amino acids. The CDR3 here is CASMKTRTGARTGELFF. CDR3 sequence (DNA): TGTGCCAGTATGAAAACTCGGACAGGGGCGAGGACCGGGGAGCTGTTTTTT.

This chain uses TRBV18 with TRBJ2-2, with D perhaps given as TRBD1 or TRBD2 (6 bases each). The CDR3 length is 15 residues. Germline values: CDR1 KGHSH, CDR2 LQKENI. The ends were cut back, 1 base at V and 5 bases at J, with 11 bases in the middle. CDR3 sequence reads: CASSPRQEGTGELFF. DNA for the CDR3: TGTGCCAGCTCACCACGACAGGAGGGGACCGGGGAGCTGTTTTTT.

This clonotype was counted many times. CDR3 in amino acids: CASSQTPSQETQYF. The CDR3 DNA sequence: TGCGCCAGCAGCCAAACACCGTCCCAAGAGACCCAGTACTTC. The chain combines TRBV4-1 with TRBJ2-5, with D uncertain. The CDR3 is 14 amino acids. V was pared by 2 bases and J by 1 base, with 8 bases between. In germline, CDR1 is MGHRA, CDR2 YSYEKL.

Ten or more counts support this clonotype. V usage is TRBV19 and J usage is TRBJ1-2; perhaps TRBD1 as D (5 bases). Trimming removed 8 bases at V and 4 bases at J, with 20 bases between. Looked up from germline, CDR1 is LNHDA and CDR2 is SQIVND (reference sequence). This CDR3 has 15 residues. The CDR3 region is CASLAGWQGFYGYTF. DNA of the CDR3: TGTGCCAGTCTGGCTGGCTGGCAGGGTTTCTATGGCTACACCTTC.

This clonotype was counted many times. V gene TRBV28 combines with J gene TRBJ1-2; D possibly corresponds to TRBD1 (5 bases). This CDR3 spans 15 amino acids. The V end lost 2 bases, the J end lost 8 bases, and 18 bases lay between the germline ends. CDR1 is MDHEN, CDR2 SYDVKM, per germline. DNA for the CDR3: TGTGCCAGCAGTTTAGTATCAGGGTTAATGGGGGGCTACACCTTC. This encodes CASSLVSGLMGGYTF.

This clonotype was seen repeatedly, ten times or more. This chain connects TRBV20-1 to TRBJ1-5; D may be TRBD1 (6 bases). The CDR3 contains 12 residues. Trimming left V 6 bases short and J 8 bases short, with 14 bases between. CDR1 and CDR2 (germline): DFQATT, SNEGSKA (reference sequence). CDR3 DNA: TGCAGTGCAGCCAGGGGAAGCAAGCCCCAGCATTTT. This sequence encodes CSAARGSKPQHF.

This clonotype was observed at least ten times. V and J are TRBV28 and TRBJ2-2; the match to TRBD1 covers 7 bases. This CDR3 has 15 residues. The trim removed 3 bases at V and 1 base at J, leaving 2 bases unmatched. Per germline, CDR1 MDHEN and CDR2 SYDVKM. The CDR3 loop reads CASSFRDRNTGELFF. The CDR3 DNA is TGTGCCAGCAGTTTCCGGGACAGGAACACCGGGGAGCTGTTTTTT.

This clonotype was observed many times. The chain's CDR3 is CASSLDWPGRLQYF. The CDR3 nucleotides read TGTGCCAGCAGCTTAGATTGGCCGGGACGACTGCAGTACTTC. The V call is TRBV11-3, the J call TRBJ2-7; D may match TRBD1 or TRBD2 (5 bases each). CDR1 and CDR2 (germline): SGHNT, YENEEA. V dropped 0 bases and J dropped 9 bases, with 15 bases sitting between them. CDR3 size: 14 residues.

This clonotype was recorded a few times. The CDR3 DNA is TGTGCCAGCAGCGCCGAGCCGGGTTATGGCTACACCTTC. Its protein product is CASSAEPGYGYTF. This sequence joins TRBV9 and TRBJ1-2; D remains ambiguous. Per germline, CDR1 SGDLS and CDR2 YYNGEE. This CDR3 contains 13 residues. The V and J ends lost 3 bases and 5 bases respectively, with 11 bases between them.

This clonotype was recorded a few times. The chain is built from TRBV6-2 or TRBV6-3 and TRBJ1-5; D remains unclear. CDR1 is MNHEY, CDR2 SVGEGT, per germline. The V end was cut by 6 bases, the J end by 0 bases, with 18 bases between. The CDR3 is made up of 17 amino acids. The CDR3 protein is CASSPLLGATSNQPQHF. In nucleotides, the CDR3 is TGTGCCAGCAGCCCCCTCCTTGGAGCAACTAGCAATCAGCCCCAGCATTTT.